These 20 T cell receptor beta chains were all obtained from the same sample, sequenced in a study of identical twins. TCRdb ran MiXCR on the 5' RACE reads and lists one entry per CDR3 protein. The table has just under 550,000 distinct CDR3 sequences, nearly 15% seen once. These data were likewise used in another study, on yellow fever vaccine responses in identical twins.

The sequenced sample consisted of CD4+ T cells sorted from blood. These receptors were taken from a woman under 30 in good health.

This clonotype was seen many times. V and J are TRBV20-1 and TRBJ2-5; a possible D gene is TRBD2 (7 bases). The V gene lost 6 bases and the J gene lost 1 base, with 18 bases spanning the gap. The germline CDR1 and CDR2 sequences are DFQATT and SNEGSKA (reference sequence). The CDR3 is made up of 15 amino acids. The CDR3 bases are TGCAGTGCCATAATAGGGGGGGAGCCCCAAGAGACCCAGTACTTC. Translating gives CSAIIGGEPQETQYF.

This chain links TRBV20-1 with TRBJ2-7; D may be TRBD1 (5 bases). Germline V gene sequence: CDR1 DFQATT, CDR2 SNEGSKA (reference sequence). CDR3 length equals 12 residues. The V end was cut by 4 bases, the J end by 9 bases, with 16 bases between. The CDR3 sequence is CSATQGGVGQYF. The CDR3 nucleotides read TGCAGTGCTACCCAGGGCGGAGTGGGGCAGTACTTC.

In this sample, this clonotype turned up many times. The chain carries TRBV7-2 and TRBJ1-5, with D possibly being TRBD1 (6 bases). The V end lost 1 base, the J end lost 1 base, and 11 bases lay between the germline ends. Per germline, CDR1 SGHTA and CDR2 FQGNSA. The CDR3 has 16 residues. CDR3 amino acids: CASSLGGAQSNQPQHF. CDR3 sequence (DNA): TGTGCCAGCAGCTTAGGGGGGGCGCAAAGCAATCAGCCCCAGCATTTT. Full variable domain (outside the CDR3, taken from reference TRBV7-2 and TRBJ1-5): GAGVSQSPSNKVTEKGKDVELRCDPISGHTALYWYRQSLGQGLEFLIYFQGNSAPDKSGLPSDRFSAERTGGSVSTLTIQRTQQEDSAVYLCASSLGGAQSNQPQHFGDGTRLSIL.

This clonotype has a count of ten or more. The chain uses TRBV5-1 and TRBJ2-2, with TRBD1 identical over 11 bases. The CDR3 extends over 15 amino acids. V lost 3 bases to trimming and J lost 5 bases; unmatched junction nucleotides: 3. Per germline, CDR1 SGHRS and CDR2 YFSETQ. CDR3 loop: CASSSDRGQTGELFF. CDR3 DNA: TGCGCCAGCAGCTCGGACAGGGGGCAAACCGGGGAGCTGTTTTTT. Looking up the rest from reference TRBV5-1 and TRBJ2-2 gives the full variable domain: KAGVTQTPRYLIKTRGQQVTLSCSPISGHRSVSWYQQTPGQGLQFLFEYFSETQRNKGNFPGRFSGRQFSNSRSEMNVSTLELGDSALYLCASSSDRGQTGELFFGEGSRLTVL.

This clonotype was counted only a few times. CDR3 protein: CATSDPGGAGETQYF. CDR3 DNA: TGTGCCACCAGTGATCCCGGGGGGGCGGGAGAGACCCAGTACTTC. The rearrangement joins TRBV24-1 to TRBJ2-5; 8 nucleotides match TRBD2. This CDR3 has 15 amino acids. The germline V gene encodes CDR1 KGHDR and CDR2 SFDVKD. Trimming removed 3 bases from V and 4 bases from J; junction bases left unmatched: 6.

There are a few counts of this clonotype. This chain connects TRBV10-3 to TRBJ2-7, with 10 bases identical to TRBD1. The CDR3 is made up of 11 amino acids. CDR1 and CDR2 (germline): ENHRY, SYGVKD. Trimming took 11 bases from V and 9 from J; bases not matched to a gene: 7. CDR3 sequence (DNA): TGTGCCGCGGGACAGGGGACATTGCAGTACGTC. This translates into CAAGQGTLQYV.

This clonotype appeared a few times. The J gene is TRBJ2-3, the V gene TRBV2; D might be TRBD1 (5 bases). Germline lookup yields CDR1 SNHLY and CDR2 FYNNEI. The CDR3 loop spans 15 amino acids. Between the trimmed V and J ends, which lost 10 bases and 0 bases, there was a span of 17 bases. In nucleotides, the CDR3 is TGTGCCACCAAGAACAGGCAGTCTAGCACAGATACGCAGTATTTT. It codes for CATKNRQSSTDTQYF.

The CDR3 DNA reads as TGTGCCAGCAGTGAACTCGGCGCCGGGGCCAACGTCCTGACTTTC. It codes for CASSELGAGANVLTF. The V call is TRBV6-1, the J call TRBJ2-6; no clear D gene. V was cut by 2 bases and J by 4 bases, with 9 bases left in between. The CDR3 totals 15 residues. Germline loops: CDR1 MNHNS, CDR2 SASEGT.

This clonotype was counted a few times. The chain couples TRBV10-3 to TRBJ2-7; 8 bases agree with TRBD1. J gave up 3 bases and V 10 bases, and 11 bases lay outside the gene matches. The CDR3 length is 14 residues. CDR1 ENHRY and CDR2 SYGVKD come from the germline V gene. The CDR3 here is CASTTGQGYYEQYF. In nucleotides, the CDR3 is TGTGCCAGTACAACCGGACAGGGTTACTACGAGCAGTACTTC.

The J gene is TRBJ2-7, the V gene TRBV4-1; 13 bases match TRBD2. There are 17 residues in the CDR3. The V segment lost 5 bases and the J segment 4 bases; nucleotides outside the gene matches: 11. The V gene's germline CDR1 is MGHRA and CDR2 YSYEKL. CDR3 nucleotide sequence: TGCGCCAGCAGCTCCTGGACTAGCGGGAGTAAAGGGTACGAGCAGTACTTC. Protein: CASSSWTSGSKGYEQYF.

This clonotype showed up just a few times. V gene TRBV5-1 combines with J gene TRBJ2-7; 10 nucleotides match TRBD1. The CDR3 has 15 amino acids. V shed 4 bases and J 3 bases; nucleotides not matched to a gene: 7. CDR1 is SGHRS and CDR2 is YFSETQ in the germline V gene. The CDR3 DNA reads TGCGCCAGCAGCCTGGGGACAGGGGCTCTCTACGAGCAGTACTTC. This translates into CASSLGTGALYEQYF.

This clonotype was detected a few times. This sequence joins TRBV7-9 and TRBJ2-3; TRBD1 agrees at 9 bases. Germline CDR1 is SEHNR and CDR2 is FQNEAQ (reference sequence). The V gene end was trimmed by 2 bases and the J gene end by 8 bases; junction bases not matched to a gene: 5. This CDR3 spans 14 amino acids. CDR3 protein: CASSLNRGLGTQYF. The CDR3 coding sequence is TGTGCCAGCAGCTTAAACAGGGGGCTAGGTACGCAGTATTTT.

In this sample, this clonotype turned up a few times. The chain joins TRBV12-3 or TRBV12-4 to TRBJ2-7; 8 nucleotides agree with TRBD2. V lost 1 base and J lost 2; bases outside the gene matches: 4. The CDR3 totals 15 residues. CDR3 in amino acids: CASSLGGGGTYEQYF. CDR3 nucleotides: TGTGCCAGCAGTTTAGGTGGCGGGGGGACCTACGAGCAGTACTTC.

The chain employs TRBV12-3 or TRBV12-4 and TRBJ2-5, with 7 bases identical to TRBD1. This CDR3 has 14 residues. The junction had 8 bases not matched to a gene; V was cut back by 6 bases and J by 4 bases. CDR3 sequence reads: CASRRQGAGETQYF. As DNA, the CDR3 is TGTGCCAGCAGAAGACAGGGCGCGGGAGAGACCCAGTACTTC.

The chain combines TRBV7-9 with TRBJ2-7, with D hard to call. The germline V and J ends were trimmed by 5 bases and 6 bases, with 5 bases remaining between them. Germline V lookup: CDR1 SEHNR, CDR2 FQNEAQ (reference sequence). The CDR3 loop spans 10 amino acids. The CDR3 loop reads CASSPPEQYV. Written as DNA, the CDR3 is TGTGCCAGCAGCCCCCCCGAGCAGTACGTC.

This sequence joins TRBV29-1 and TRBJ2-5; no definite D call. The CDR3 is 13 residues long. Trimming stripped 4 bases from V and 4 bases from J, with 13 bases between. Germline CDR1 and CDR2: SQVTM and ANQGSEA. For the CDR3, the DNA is TGCAGCGTTGTATCGACCAAAGCAGAGACCCAGTACTTC. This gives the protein CSVVSTKAETQYF.

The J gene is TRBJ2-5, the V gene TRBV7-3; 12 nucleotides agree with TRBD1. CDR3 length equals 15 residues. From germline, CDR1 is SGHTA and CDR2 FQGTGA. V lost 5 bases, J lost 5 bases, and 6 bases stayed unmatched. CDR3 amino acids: CASSQGQGAWETQYF. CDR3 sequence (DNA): TGTGCCAGCAGCCAGGGACAGGGGGCCTGGGAGACCCAGTACTTC. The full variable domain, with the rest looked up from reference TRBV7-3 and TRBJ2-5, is GAGVSQTPSNKVTEKGKYVELRCDPISGHTALYWYRQSLGQGPEFLIYFQGTGAADDSGLPNDRFFAVRPEGSVSTLKIQRTERGDSAVYLCASSQGQGAWETQYFGPGTRLLVL.

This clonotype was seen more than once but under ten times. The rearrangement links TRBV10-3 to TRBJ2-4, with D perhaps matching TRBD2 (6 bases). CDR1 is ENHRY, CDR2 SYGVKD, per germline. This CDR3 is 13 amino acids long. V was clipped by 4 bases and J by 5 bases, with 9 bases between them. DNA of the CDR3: TGTGCCATCAGTGCGGGGGTGGAAAACATTCAGTACTTC. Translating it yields CAISAGVENIQYF.

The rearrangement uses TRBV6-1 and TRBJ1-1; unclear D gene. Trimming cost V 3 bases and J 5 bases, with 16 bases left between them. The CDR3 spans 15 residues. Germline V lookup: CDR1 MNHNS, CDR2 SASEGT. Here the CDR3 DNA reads TGTGCCAGCAGTGACCGGGCGGCGATGGGGACTGAAGCTTTCTTT. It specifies CASSDRAAMGTEAFF.

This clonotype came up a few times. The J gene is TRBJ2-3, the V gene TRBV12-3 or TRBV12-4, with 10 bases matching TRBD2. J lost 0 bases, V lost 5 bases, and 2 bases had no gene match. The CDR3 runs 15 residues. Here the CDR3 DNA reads TGTGCCAGCAGTAGCGGGGGGGCTAGCACAGATACGCAGTATTTT. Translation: CASSSGGASTDTQYF.